This T cell receptor beta chain was sequenced in a study of identical twins. V shed 3 bases and J shed 7 bases, with 22 bases lying between them. Germline V gene data show CDR1 as SGDLS and CDR2 as YYNGEE. This CDR3 comprises 16 residues. Findings and limits, study-wide: Part of the zero-insertion signal could reflect confounding by invariant MAIT and iNKT cells.

A remark on this clonotype: Its antigen is as yet unknown.

A single record per CDR3 protein comes from TCRdb applying MiXCR to the 5' RACE reads. The sample lists 1.5 million to 2 million distinct CDR3 sequences, 32% occurring once. The V and J genes are TRBV9 and TRBJ1-1; D gene unclear. The origin of this receptor is a newborn girl in good health. The sample comprised cord blood. The DNA for the CDR3 is TGTGCCAGCAGCGCCCCCCGAGGGTTTGTCTCCTTTGAAGCTTTCTTT. It yields the protein CASSAPRGFVSFEAFF.